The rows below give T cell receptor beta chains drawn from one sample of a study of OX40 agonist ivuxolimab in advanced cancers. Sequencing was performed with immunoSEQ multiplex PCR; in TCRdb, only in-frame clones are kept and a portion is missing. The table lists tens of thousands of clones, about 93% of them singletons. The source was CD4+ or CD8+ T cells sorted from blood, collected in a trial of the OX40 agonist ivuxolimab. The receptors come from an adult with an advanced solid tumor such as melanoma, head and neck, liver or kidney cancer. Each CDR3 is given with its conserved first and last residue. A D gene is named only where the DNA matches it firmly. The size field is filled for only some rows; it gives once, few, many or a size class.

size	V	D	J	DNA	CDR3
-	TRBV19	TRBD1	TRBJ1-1	TGTGCCAGTAGTACCGGGGACAGGGGATTCACTGAAGCTTTCTTT	CASSTGDRGFTEAFF
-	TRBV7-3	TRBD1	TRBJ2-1	TGTGCCAGCAGCTCGACAGGGGGTTCCTACAATGAGCAGTTCTTC	CASSSTGGSYNEQFF
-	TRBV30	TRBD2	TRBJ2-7	TGTGCCTGGAGCCGGGGGACTAGCGGCGAGCAGTACTTC	CAWSRGTSGEQYF
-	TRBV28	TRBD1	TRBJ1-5	TGTGCCAGCATGACTCTCATGGCAGGGACAGGGGGTACTCGGGATCAGCCCCAGCATTTT	CASMTLMAGTGGTRDQPQHF
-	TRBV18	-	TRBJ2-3	TGTGCCAGCTCACCGGCAGATACGCAGTATTTT	CASSPADTQYF
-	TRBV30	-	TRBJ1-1	TGTGCCTGGGTATCAACAGGGAAAACTGAAGCTTTCTTT	CAWVSTGKTEAFF
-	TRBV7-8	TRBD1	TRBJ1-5	TGTGCCAGCAGCTTATGGACAGGGGACCCGTATAGCAATCAGCCCCAGCATTTT	CASSLWTGDPYSNQPQHF
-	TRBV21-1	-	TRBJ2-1	TGTGCCAGCAGCTCCCACCCCGGGATACAGTTCTTC	CASSSHPGIQFF
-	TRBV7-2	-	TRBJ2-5	TGTGCCAGCAGCATCAACCGAGGGTCCCAAGAGACCCAGTACTTC	CASSINRGSQETQYF
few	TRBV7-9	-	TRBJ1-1	TGTGCCAGCAGCTTCCAGAACACTGAAGCTTTCTTT	CASSFQNTEAFF
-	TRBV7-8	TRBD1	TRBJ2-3	TGTGCCAGCAGCCGGATCGACGACAGGGGGGCAGATACGCAGTATTTT	CASSRIDDRGADTQYF
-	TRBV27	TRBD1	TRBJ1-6	TGTGCCAGCAGGGATACGACAGGGGGTACTTCACCCCTCCACTTT	CASRDTTGGTSPLHF
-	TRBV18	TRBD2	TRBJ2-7	TGTGCCAGCTCGGGGACTAGCGGGATCGAGCAGTACTTC	CASSGTSGIEQYF
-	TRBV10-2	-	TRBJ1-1	TGCGCCAGCAGTGAGAAGACCGAATGGTTAATGAACACTGAAGCTTTCTTT	CASSEKTEWLMNTEAFF
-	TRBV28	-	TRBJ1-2	TGTGCCAGCAGTCAAAGTCTCGGCTACACCTTC	CASSQSLGYTF
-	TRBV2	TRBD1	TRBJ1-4	TGTGCCAGCAGTGATCGGGGACAGGTGACAGAAAAACTGTTTTTT	CASSDRGQVTEKLFF
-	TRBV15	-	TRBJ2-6	TGTGCCACCAGCCCGAAGGGACCGAGCTCTGGGGCCAACGTCCTGACTTTC	CATSPKGPSSGANVLTF
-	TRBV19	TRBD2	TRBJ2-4	TGTGCCAGTTCAACCCCCCTACTAGCGGGAGAGTTCGCACCCAAAAACATTCAGTACTTC	CASSTPLLAGEFAPKNIQYF
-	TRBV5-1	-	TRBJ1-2	TGCGCCAGCAGCTTGGACACCGAGTATGGCTACACCTTC	CASSLDTEYGYTF
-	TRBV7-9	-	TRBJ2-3	TGTGCCAGCAGCCAGAATACAGATACGCAGTATTTT	CASSQNTDTQYF
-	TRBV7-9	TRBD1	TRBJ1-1	TGTGCCAGCAGCTTGCGGGACAGCAACACTGAAGCTTTCTTT	CASSLRDSNTEAFF
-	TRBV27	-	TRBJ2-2	TGTGCCAGCAAACGCGGCTCGATGACCGGGGAGCTGTTTTTT	CASKRGSMTGELFF
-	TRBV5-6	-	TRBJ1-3	TGTGCCAGCAGCAAAGGACCTCTGAGGGACTCTGGAAACACCATATATTTT	CASSKGPLRDSGNTIYF
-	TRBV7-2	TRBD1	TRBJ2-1	TGTGCCAGCAGGACAGGGCCCTACAATGAGCAGTTCTTC	CASRTGPYNEQFF
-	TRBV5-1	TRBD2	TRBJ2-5	TGCGCCAGCCAACGGGGGGGCCGAGAGACCCAGTACTTC	CASQRGGRETQYF
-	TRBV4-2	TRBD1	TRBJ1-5	TGTGCCAGCAGCCTCACGACAGGGAAAGGCAATCAGCCCCAGCATTTT	CASSLTTGKGNQPQHF
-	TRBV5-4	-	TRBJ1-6	TGTGCCAGCAGCTTCAGGGGATTCGATTCACCCCTCCACTTT	CASSFRGFDSPLHF